This TCR beta chain was captured by sequencing in a study of Ad26.COV2.S vaccination and SARS-CoV-2 variants. Points from the study as a whole: Estimates derived from TCR breadth and depth analyses may have underestimated total T cell responses. Non-spike TCR breadth was similar in vaccine and placebo recipients.

Measured with immunoSEQ multiplex PCR; TCRdb has only the in-frame clones, and not every one. The sample consists of hundreds of thousands of clones, roughly nine tenths of them appearing once. Regarding treatment: roughly 19 received Ad26.COV2.S at low or high dose, single or two shots; several received placebo; per-sample allocation not given. Repertoires come from day 63 after the first vaccine or placebo injection. About this clone: Its antigen is as yet unknown.

The CDR3 is 15 amino acids. J was trimmed by 2 bases and V by 5 bases; bases with no gene match: 3. The V gene's germline CDR1 is SGHTA and CDR2 FQGTGA. This chain uses TRBV7-3 with TRBJ2-6; 7 nucleotides align to TRBD1. The sequence came from a person between 18 and 65 years old who received the Ad26.COV2.S COVID-19 vaccine or a placebo. The specimen was peripheral blood, collected in a trial of Ad26.COV2.S vaccine versus placebo. The CDR3 DNA reads TGTGCCAGCAGCCCCACAGGGGCTGGGGCCAACGTCCTGACTTTC. It translates to CASSPTGAGANVLTF.